This T cell receptor (beta chain) was identified in a study of T cells in Graves' hyperthyroidism and ophthalmopathy. On this clonotype itself: Its target is unknown.

Study-level findings and limits: In the analysis, a 13 V-J model separated ophthalmopathy from stable hyperthyroidism. Expanded thyroid clonotypes (above 0.001) were mostly also found in blood.

TCR beta CDR3 sequences were amplified from RNA transcripts. Researchers ran a first-round RT-PCR on the TCR CDR3 using the HTBI primer set. TCRdb analysed the multiplex PCR reads with MiXCR anew, one entry per CDR3 protein. The sample shows fewer than 750,000 distinct CDR3 sequences, 13% to 15% of them seen only once. Germline CDR1 MGHDK, CDR2 SYGVNS. V gave up 11 bases and J gave up 4 bases, with 15 bases separating them. The CDR3 covers 12 residues. Ophthalmopathy cases scored 3 or more on the Clinical Activity Score and 4 or more on NOSPECS grade, with duration below 3 months. Pregnant or lactating patients were excluded, as were those with uncontrolled infection or other autoimmune disease.

This TCR derives from a woman aged 50 to 65 with Graves' ophthalmopathy. V is TRBV25-1 and J is TRBJ2-7; D is undetermined. Sequencing input: blood. CDR3 sequence reads: CAGTYGLYEQYF. The CDR3 DNA is TGTGCCGGCACCTACGGATTATACGAGCAGTACTTC.